This T cell receptor (beta chain) came from a study of blood T cell repertoires in COVID-19. At the level of the study: COVID-19 samples, acute and convalescent, were from the United States, Italy and Spain. Nucleic acid was either cDNA or gDNA, and it came from T cells, B-cell-depleted T cells, or PBMCs.

Per the original data handling: The assay estimated nucleated cells by amplifying reference gene primers. The method was immunoSEQ multiplex PCR; TCRdb's version includes in-frame clones alone and lacks a portion of them. The DNA gave D and trimming, while V, J and clone size come from that table. Here the sample spans roughly 250,000 clones, approximately 85% being singletons. V gave up 0 bases and J gave up 0 bases; unmatched junction bases: 14. The CDR3 has 20 amino acids. The germline CDR1 and CDR2 sequences are SGHRS and YFSETQ. The TCR was taken from a woman in her 30s with acute or convalescent COVID-19. The sample was peripheral blood. The chain carries TRBV5-1 and TRBJ2-3, with 9 bases lining up with TRBD2. CDR3 sequence reads: CASSLAAGGPSSHSTDTQYF. CDR3 in DNA: TGCGCCAGCAGCTTGGCCGCGGGAGGGCCGTCATCACATAGCACAGATACGCAGTATTTT.